This TCR beta chain emerged from a study of a mutant IDH1 vaccine in newly diagnosed glioma. Across the whole study: Treated patients had a mean age of 40.4 years and a sex split that was around 60% male and around 38% female. Points from the study as a whole: A vaccine-induced immune response developed in roughly 93% of the patients.

The assay was immunoSEQ multiplex PCR, and TCRdb's table has in-frame clones only and misses some. Of 20,000 to 25,000 clones in the sample, 70% were seen once. Time point of the sample: week 11, during vaccination. Each vaccine dose was 300 ug of mutant IDH1 20-mer peptide, with topical imiquimod. New astrocytomas of WHO grade 3 or 4 that were IDH1-mutant and ATRX-lost were found in the donors. Of note for this clone: Its antigen is as yet unknown.

This material consisted of peripheral blood mononuclear cells (PBMCs), taken from a glioma patient whose treatment included an IDH1 peptide vaccine. This TCR was recovered from a man aged 18 to 29 with glioma. Some clones in this sample may be carry-over from other donors' samples.

CDR3 protein: CASSIRGSGSNQPQHF. CDR3 bases: TGTGCCAGTAGTATAAGGGGGAGCGGTAGCAATCAGCCCCAGCATTTT. The chain is built from TRBV19 and TRBJ1-5; tentatively, D is TRBD1 (6 bases). There are 16 residues in the CDR3. The germline V and J ends were trimmed by 2 bases and 0 bases, with 11 bases remaining between them. Germline V lookup: CDR1 LNHDA, CDR2 SQIVND (reference sequence).